This T cell receptor beta chain was sequenced in a study of shared T cell receptors in the human thymus. Data came from immunoSEQ multiplex PCR; TCRdb stores just in-frame clones and leaves some out. The sample lists roughly 710,000 clones, roughly 88% seen once, with 0.0095% to 0.013% in the top ten. The CDR3 runs 16 residues. From germline, CDR1 is SGDLS and CDR2 YYNGEE. Trimming removed 3 bases from V and 4 bases from J; junction bases left unmatched: 12. Another study also made use of these data, one on human thymus T cells.

Sequencing was performed on thymocytes. This sequence joins TRBV9 and TRBJ1-1; 7 bases are shared with TRBD1. This sequence originates from a girl less than two years old with a congenital heart defect. The CDR3 region is CASSGTGVYGTTEAFF. The CDR3 region has the DNA TGTGCCAGCAGCGGCACAGGGGTTTATGGGACCACTGAAGCTTTCTTT.